A single T cell receptor beta chain is shown here with its context. The antigen it binds to is not known. No much larger clonotype is one base removed from it; base qualities were not supplied. The sample comes from a study of identical twins (TCRdb year 2016). About the full investigation: To test whether fetal clonotypes persist, the study used deep sequencing on TCR alpha and beta repertoires from monozygotic twins, unrelated adults of various ages, and cord blood. To rule out contamination, replicate twin experiments were performed at different times with different library preparation protocols.

Receptor libraries were prepared by 5' RACE. For sequencing, an Illumina HiSeq 2000 was employed. A universal primer binding site was added through template switching, and the final cDNA carried a unique molecular identifier so that TCR cDNA molecules could be counted accurately. Specific primers in the conserved constant-segment region were used to synthesize first-strand cDNA for TCR alpha and beta chains. Each cDNA library was double barcoded, with a SMART-Mk sample barcode plus Illumina barcodes, to control for contamination. TruSeq adapter sequences and Illumina sample barcodes were added in two successive PCR steps. The TCR alpha and beta cDNA libraries were sequenced on the Illumina HiSeq platform using custom primers. On the study's bioinformatics: MiGEC was used to process raw reads and extract unique molecular identifiers, and MiXCR was used to find CDR3 positions. Recombination models were inferred per individual with the repgenHMM and IGoR tools using an EM algorithm. The analysis of shared clonotypes was done with the tcR package in R, with sharing normalized by the product of cloneset sizes. To study raw recombination free of thymic and clonal selection effects, out-of-frame nonproductive sequences were analyzed. In TCRdb, the public reads were trimmed at Q25 with fastp and aligned with MiXCR, with productive beta chains retained. All rows with the same CDR3 protein become a single entry with the most common DNA and genes. These V and J calls derive from TCRdb rather than the authors' analysis. The sample table holds 1.5 million to 2 million distinct CDR3 sequences, of which 32% were seen once. Jointly, the top ten make up around 0.25% of the sample.

Here is what the overall study found, with its caveats: Compared with coincidental sharing between unrelated individuals, an excess of low generation-probability sequences was observed among out-of-frame TCR alpha sequences shared between twins. Excess twin sharing in beta out-of-frame sequences was weaker because fewer shared sequences lowered the signal-to-noise ratio. Recombination models systematically underestimated out-of-frame TCR alpha sharing in monozygotic twins but agreed with sharing between unrelated individuals. Invariant T cells such as MAIT and iNKT could partly confound zero-insertion analyses, though diverse VJ usage argued against this for most clonotypes. Fewer insertions were carried by abundant cord blood beta clonotypes, a similar but weaker trend appeared in young adult naive repertoires, and no such trend appeared in memory repertoires. Because the same donors could not be followed over many years, the conclusions depended on cross-sectional statistical analysis.

The germline V gene yields SGHAT for CDR1 and FQNNGV for CDR2. The V end loses 0 bases and the J end loses 0 bases, and a stretch of 11 bases separates them. From its cysteine to its phenylalanine, the CDR3 spans 16 amino acids. Solely the CDR3 DNA is kept, with 48 bases framed from the first base. Every donor was a healthy Caucasian. The TCR comes from a newborn girl in good health. Recombination connected TRBV11-2 to TRBJ2-5; there is no confident call for the D gene. Sequenced: cord blood. The CDR3 region has the sequence CASSLDPSPDQETQYF. The bases read TGTGCCAGCAGCTTAGATCCTTCCCCAGACCAAGAGACCCAGTACTTC.